These 4 T cell receptor beta chains were sequenced from one sample in a study of blood T cell repertoires in COVID-19. Libraries were prepared by immunoSEQ multiplex PCR; TCRdb keeps only in-frame clonotypes and omits some of them. This sample has some 250,000 clones, with over 75% found just once. The specimen sequenced was peripheral blood. The receptors originated from a woman in her twenties or thirties with acute or convalescent COVID-19.

This rearrangement joins TRBV27 to TRBJ1-4, with 10 positions matching TRBD1. The CDR3 runs to 13 residues. The trim removed 9 bases at V and 7 bases at J, leaving 5 bases unmatched. The germline V gene has CDR1 MNHEY and CDR2 SMNVEV (reference sequence). CDR3 sequence: CASGRTGGEKLFF. For the CDR3, the DNA is TGTGCCAGTGGCCGGACAGGGGGTGAAAAACTGTTTTTT.

In this sample, this clone turned up a few times. This chain uses TRBV6-6 with TRBJ2-1; possibly TRBD2 for D (6 bases). Germline-derived CDR1 and CDR2 are MNHNY and SVGAGI (reference sequence). Trimming removed 2 bases at V and 7 bases at J, with 12 bases between. The CDR3 runs to 14 residues. The DNA of the CDR3 is TGTGCCAGCAGTTACGGGGGACTTCAGAATGAGCAGTTCTTC. The encoded protein is CASSYGGLQNEQFF.

The chain links TRBV9 to TRBJ2-7; no clear D. Trimming removed 4 bases at V and 6 bases at J, with 14 bases between. Germline V gene lookup returns CDR1 SGDLS and CDR2 YYNGEE. CDR3 length: 13 residues. Here the CDR3 DNA reads TGTGCCAGCAGCCCGATAACTGGTACCGAGCAGTACTTC. Its translation is CASSPITGTEQYF.

The chain is built from TRBV7-8 and TRBJ1-5, with D perhaps TRBD1 (6 bases). Between the trimmed V and J ends, which lost 5 bases and 1 base, there was a span of 12 bases. Germline V gives CDR1 SGHVS, CDR2 FQNEAQ. This CDR3 comprises 15 residues. Written as DNA, the CDR3 is TGTGCCAGCAGCACCTCGAGGGGGAGCAATCAGCCCCAGCATTTT. This codes for CASSTSRGSNQPQHF.